This TCR beta chain was identified in a study of long-term antiretroviral therapy in people with HIV. Findings of the study overall: Diversity went up after ART and still fell short of transplant donor controls. Blood dates from the mid-2000s to the late 2010s, possibly under older ART regimens.

This CDR3 has 16 amino acids. Germline V gene sequence: CDR1 SEHNR, CDR2 FQNEAQ (reference sequence). Trimming removed 4 bases from V and 2 bases from J; junction bases left unmatched: 10. The authors ran the immunoSEQ assay, v3.0, at survey level. Assay used: immunoSEQ multiplex PCR; TCRdb lists only in-frame clones, some missing. The sample gives about 24,000 clones, 87% of which show up once; approximately 8.4% is in the top ten. Concerning this clone itself: Its antigen remains unidentified.

The chain uses TRBV7-9 and TRBJ2-7, with 8 bases lining up with TRBD2. This specimen was unsorted PBMCs, taken 1.8 years before starting antiretroviral therapy. This TCR was sampled from a man aged 45 to 65 with HIV. CDR3 bases: TGTGCCAGCAGCTGGAGGGGGACTAGAGCCCCCTACGAGCAGTACTTC. Its translation is CASSWRGTRAPYEQYF. Full variable domain (missing parts from reference TRBV7-9 and TRBJ2-7): DTGVSQNPRHKITKRGQNVTFRCDPISEHNRLYWYRQTLGQGPEFLTYFQNEAQLEKSRLLSDRFSAERPKGSFSTLEIQRTEQGDSAMYLCASSWRGTRAPYEQYFGPGTRLTVT.